The 14 T cell receptor beta chains presented below share a single source sample, sequenced in a study of technical replicates of blood from a handful of donors. TCRdb's copy holds only in-frame clones and misses some; the assay was immunoSEQ multiplex PCR. The sample consists of about 75,000 clones, roughly nine tenths of them appearing once. Material for sequencing was T cells isolated from PBMCs. The source is a human donor in good health. Some clones in this sample may be carry-over from other donors' samples.

The rearrangement uses TRBV9 and TRBJ2-3; no clear D. The V gene lost 3 bases and the J gene lost 4 bases, with 3 bases spanning the gap. The CDR3 is 11 residues long. The germline V gene encodes CDR1 SGDLS and CDR2 YYNGEE. In DNA, the CDR3 is TGTGCCAGCAGCGCCTCAGATACGCAGTATTTT. Translation: CASSASDTQYF.

The J gene is TRBJ1-1, the V gene TRBV19, with D perhaps TRBD1 (5 bases). The CDR3 is made up of 19 amino acids. Germline values: CDR1 LNHDA, CDR2 SQIVND (reference sequence). Trimming removed 6 bases at V and 1 base at J, with 27 bases between. CDR3 nucleotide sequence: TGTGCCAGTAGCCATATTTGGAGTTTCGGGTACGGGGGGAACACTGAAGCTTTCTTT. The encoded protein is CASSHIWSFGYGGNTEAFF.

In this sample, this clone turned up once. This chain connects TRBV10-3 to TRBJ2-7, with D possibly being TRBD1 (6 bases). CDR1 is ENHRY, CDR2 SYGVKD, per germline. V lost 8 bases, J lost 4 bases, and 9 bases lay in between. The CDR3 has 11 amino acids. For the CDR3, the DNA is TGTGCCATCCGACAGGAGTACGAGCAGTACTTC. As protein: CAIRQEYEQYF.

The genes are TRBV9 and TRBJ2-5; 14 bases are shared with TRBD2. Per the germline V gene, CDR1 is SGDLS and CDR2 is YYNGEE. The CDR3 has 19 residues. Trimming at V came to 3 bases and at J to 4 bases, leaving 14 bases not matched to a gene. The CDR3 spells CASSARVATSGRGVETQYF. DNA for the CDR3: TGTGCCAGCAGCGCACGCGTAGCGACTAGCGGGAGGGGAGTAGAGACCCAGTACTTC.

CDR3 amino acids: CASSLQGFGYGYTF. CDR3 in DNA: TGTGCCAGCAGCTTACAGGGTTTTGGCTATGGCTACACCTTC. This chain uses TRBV5-4 with TRBJ1-2, with D tentatively TRBD1 (6 bases). The CDR3 length is 14 residues. V was shortened by 2 bases and J by 4 bases, with 12 bases between the two germline ends. Germline V gene sequence: CDR1 SGHNT, CDR2 YYREEE (reference sequence). Filled out from reference TRBV5-4 and TRBJ1-2, the complete variable domain reads ETGVTQSPTHLIKTRGQQVTLRCSSQSGHNTVSWYQQALGQGPQFIFQYYREEENGRGNFPPRFSGLQFPNYSSELNVNALELDDSALYLCASSLQGFGYGYTFGSGTRLTVV.

The genes are TRBV4-1 and TRBJ1-3; tentative D call: TRBD1 (5 bases). This CDR3 spans 21 amino acids. Germline assignment: CDR1 MGHRA and CDR2 YSYEKL. V dropped 3 bases and J dropped 8 bases, with 35 bases sitting between them. CDR3 nucleotides: TGCGCCAGCAGCCATCACAACCCCCCGGCGGGGGTTTTCCGCCACCTGGACACCATATATTTT. This translates into CASSHHNPPAGVFRHLDTIYF.

This sequence joins TRBV25-1 and TRBJ2-1; weak D call: TRBD1 (7 bases). V was clipped by 9 bases and J by 7 bases, with 13 bases between them. CDR1 MGHDK and CDR2 SYGVNS come from the germline V gene. The CDR3 extends over 12 amino acids. The CDR3 region has the DNA TGTGCCAGTCGACAGGGACTGAATGAGCAGTTCTTC. Translating gives CASRQGLNEQFF.

The V gene is TRBV5-1, the J gene TRBJ1-2; a possible D gene is TRBD1 (6 bases). Trimming cost V 4 bases and J 7 bases, with 23 bases left between them. The germline V gene has CDR1 SGHRS and CDR2 YFSETQ. CDR3 size: 16 residues. This CDR3 is CASSPGLDGGPLGYTF. In nucleotides, the CDR3 is TGCGCCAGCAGCCCCGGTTTGGACGGGGGGCCGCTTGGCTACACCTTC.

The chain couples TRBV11-2 to TRBJ2-7; TRBD1 is a possible D gene (5 bases). This CDR3 region has 15 residues. Deletions cut 1 base from V and 3 bases from J, with 13 bases between. The germline CDR1 and CDR2 sequences are SGHAT and FQNNGV. CDR3: CASSLGDGRVYEQYF. The CDR3 DNA sequence: TGTGCCAGCAGCTTAGGAGATGGCAGGGTCTACGAGCAGTACTTC.

This clone appeared a few times. The J gene is TRBJ1-1, the V gene TRBV30, with 7 bases aligning to TRBD1. The CDR3 consists of 12 residues. V shed 5 bases and J 0 bases; nucleotides not matched to a gene: 0. Germline values: CDR1 GTSNPN, CDR2 SVGIG (reference sequence). Written as DNA, the CDR3 is TGTGCCTGGGGACAGGTGAACACTGAAGCTTTCTTT. Its translation is CAWGQVNTEAFF.

The V call is TRBV4-1, the J call TRBJ1-2, with D perhaps TRBD1 (6 bases). Looked up from germline, CDR1 is MGHRA and CDR2 is YSYEKL. V gave up 0 bases and J gave up 7 bases, with 12 bases separating them. The CDR3 is 14 amino acids. CDR3: CASSQEHRVGGYTF. The CDR3 nucleotides read TGCGCCAGCAGCCAAGAGCACAGGGTTGGTGGCTACACCTTC.

The rearrangement uses TRBV5-1 and TRBJ1-2, with no clear D. The CDR3 runs 17 residues. V was trimmed by 2 bases and J by 8 bases, leaving 25 bases between them. Germline V gene sequence: CDR1 SGHRS, CDR2 YFSETQ. The CDR3 reads CASSLSGIALPRSGYTF. In nucleotides, the CDR3 is TGCGCCAGCAGCTTATCCGGGATAGCGCTTCCGAGGTCGGGCTACACCTTC.

The gene calls are TRBV5-1 and TRBJ2-3; D gene uncertain. Germline loops: CDR1 SGHRS, CDR2 YFSETQ. The length of the CDR3 is 14 residues. Trimming left V 2 bases short and J 6 bases short, with 13 bases between. CDR3 loop: CASSLVLGVDTQYF. The CDR3 DNA is TGCGCCAGCAGCTTAGTCCTAGGAGTGGATACGCAGTATTTT.

V and J are TRBV5-5 and TRBJ2-1, with D perhaps TRBD2 (5 bases). The CDR3 has 12 residues. V was clipped by 3 bases and J by 8 bases, with 9 bases between them. Per the germline V gene, CDR1 is SGHKS and CDR2 is YYEKEE (reference sequence). CDR3 in DNA: TGTGCCAGCAGCTGGACTGGCTATGAGCAGTTCTTC. As protein: CASSWTGYEQFF.